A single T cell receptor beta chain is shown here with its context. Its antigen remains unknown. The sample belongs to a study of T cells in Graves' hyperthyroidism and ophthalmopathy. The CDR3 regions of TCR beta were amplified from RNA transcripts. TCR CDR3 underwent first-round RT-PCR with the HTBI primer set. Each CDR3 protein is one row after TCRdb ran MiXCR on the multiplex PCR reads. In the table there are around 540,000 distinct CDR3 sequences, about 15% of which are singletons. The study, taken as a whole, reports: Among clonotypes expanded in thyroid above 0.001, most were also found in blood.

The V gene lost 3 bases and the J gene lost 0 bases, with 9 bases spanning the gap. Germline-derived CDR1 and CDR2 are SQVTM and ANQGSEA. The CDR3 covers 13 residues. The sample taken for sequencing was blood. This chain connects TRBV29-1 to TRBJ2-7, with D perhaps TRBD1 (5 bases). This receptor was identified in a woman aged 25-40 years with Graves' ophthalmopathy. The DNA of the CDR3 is TGCAGCGTTGAGACAGCGAGCTCCTACGAGCAGTACTTC. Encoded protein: CSVETASSYEQYF.